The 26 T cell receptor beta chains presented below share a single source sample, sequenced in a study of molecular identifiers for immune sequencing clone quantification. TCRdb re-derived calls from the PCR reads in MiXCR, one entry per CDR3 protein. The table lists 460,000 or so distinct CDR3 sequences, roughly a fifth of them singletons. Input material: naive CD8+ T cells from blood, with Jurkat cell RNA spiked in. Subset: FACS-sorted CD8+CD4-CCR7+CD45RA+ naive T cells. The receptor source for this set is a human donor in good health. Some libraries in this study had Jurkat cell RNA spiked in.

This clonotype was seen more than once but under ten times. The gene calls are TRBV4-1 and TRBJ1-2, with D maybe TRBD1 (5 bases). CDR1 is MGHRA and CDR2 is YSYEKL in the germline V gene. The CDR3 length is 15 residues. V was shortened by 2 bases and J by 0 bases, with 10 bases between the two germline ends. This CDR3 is CASSQLTGTNYGYTF. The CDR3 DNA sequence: TGCGCCAGCAGCCAACTAACAGGAACTAACTATGGCTACACCTTC.

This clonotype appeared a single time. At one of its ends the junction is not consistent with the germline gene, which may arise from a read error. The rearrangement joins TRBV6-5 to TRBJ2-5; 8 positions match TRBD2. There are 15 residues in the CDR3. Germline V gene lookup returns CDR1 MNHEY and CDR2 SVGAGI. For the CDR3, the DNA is TGTGCCAGCAGTTTCACAGCGGGGGCCCAAGAGACCCTGTACTTC. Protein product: CASSFTAGAQETLYF.

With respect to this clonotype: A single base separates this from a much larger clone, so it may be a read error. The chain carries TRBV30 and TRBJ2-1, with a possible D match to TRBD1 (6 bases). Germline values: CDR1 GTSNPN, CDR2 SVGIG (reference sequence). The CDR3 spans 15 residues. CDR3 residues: CAWRQGQTPYNELFF. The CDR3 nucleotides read TGTGCCTGGAGACAGGGACAAACCCCCTACAATGAGCTGTTCTTC.

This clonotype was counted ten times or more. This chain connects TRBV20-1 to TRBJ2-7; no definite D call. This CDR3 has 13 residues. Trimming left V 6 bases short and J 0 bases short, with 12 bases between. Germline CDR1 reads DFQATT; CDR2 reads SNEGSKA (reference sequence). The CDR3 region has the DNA TGCAGTGCGTCGAGAGGAGACTCCTACGAGCAGTACTTC. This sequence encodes CSASRGDSYEQYF.

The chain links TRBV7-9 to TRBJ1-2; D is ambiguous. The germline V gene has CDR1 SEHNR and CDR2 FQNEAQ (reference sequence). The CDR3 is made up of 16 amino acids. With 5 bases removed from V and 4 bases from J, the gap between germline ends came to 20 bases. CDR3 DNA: TGTGCCAGCAGCCCACCACTGGGCGGACCCATCTATGGCTACACCTTC. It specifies CASSPPLGGPIYGYTF.

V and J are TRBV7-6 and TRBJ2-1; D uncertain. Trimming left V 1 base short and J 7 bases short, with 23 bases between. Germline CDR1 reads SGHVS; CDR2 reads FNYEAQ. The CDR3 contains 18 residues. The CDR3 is CASSLERLGLNGLNEQFF. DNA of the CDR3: TGTGCCAGCAGCTTAGAGCGTTTGGGGTTGAACGGTTTGAATGAGCAGTTCTTC.

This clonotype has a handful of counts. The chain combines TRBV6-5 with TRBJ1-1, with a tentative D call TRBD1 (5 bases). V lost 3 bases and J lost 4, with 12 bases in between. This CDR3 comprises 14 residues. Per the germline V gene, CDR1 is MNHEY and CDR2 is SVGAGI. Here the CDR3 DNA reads TGTGCCAGCAGTTATAGGGGTATGAGCACTGAAGCTTTCTTT. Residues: CASSYRGMSTEAFF.

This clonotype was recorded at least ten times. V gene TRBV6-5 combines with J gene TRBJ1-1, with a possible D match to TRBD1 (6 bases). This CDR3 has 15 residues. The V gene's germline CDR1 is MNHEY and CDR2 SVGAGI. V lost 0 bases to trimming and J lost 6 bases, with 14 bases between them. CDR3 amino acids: CASSYSLQGGSEAFF. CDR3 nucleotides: TGTGCCAGCAGTTACTCCCTACAGGGCGGGTCTGAAGCTTTCTTT.

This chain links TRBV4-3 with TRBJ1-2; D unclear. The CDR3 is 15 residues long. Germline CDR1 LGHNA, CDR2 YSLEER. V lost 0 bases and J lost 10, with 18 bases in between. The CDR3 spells CASSQDRSRQPDYTF. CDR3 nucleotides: TGCGCCAGCAGCCAAGATAGGAGTCGGCAGCCCGACTACACCTTC.

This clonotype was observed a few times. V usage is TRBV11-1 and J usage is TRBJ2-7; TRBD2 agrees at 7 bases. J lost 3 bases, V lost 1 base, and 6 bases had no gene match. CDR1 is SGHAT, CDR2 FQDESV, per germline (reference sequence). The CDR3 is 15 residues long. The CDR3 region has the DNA TGTGCCAGCAGCTTAGGAAGGACTAGTCGCTACGAGCAGTACTTC. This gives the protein CASSLGRTSRYEQYF.

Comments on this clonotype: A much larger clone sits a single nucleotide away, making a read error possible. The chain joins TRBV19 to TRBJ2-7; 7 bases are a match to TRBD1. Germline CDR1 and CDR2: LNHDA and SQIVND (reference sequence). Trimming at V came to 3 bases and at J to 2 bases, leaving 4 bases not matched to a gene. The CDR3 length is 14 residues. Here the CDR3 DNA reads TGTGCCAGTAGTATGGGGACAGAAACCTACGAGCAGTACTTC. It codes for CASSMGTETYEQYF.

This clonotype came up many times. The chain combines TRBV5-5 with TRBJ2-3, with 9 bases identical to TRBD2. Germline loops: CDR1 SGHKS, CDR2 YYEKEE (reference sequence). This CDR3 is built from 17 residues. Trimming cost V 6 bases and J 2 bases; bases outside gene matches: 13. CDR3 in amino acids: CASTQLGLAQITDTQYF. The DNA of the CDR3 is TGTGCCAGCACCCAATTAGGACTAGCGCAGATCACAGATACGCAGTATTTT.

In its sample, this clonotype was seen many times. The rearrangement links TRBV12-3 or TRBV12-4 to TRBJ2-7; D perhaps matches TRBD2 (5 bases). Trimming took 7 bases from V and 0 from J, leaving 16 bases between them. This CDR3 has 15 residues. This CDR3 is CASTPGPGYSYEQYF. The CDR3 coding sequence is TGTGCCAGCACTCCCGGTCCGGGGTACTCCTACGAGCAGTACTTC.

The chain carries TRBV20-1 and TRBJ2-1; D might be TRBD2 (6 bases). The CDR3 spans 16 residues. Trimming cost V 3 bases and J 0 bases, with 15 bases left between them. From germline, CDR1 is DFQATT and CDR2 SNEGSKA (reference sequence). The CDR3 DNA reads TGCAGTGCTAGGCAGCCGGGACTTAGCTCCTACAATGAGCAGTTCTTC. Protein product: CSARQPGLSSYNEQFF.

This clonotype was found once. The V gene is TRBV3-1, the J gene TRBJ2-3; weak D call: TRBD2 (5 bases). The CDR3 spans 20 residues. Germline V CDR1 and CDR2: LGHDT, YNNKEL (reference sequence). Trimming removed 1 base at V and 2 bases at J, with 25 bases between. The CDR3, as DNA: TGTGCCAGCAGCCAAGTTGTTCGAGCGGCCCGGCGTCAGAACACAGATACGCAGTATTTT. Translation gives CASSQVVRAARRQNTDTQYF.

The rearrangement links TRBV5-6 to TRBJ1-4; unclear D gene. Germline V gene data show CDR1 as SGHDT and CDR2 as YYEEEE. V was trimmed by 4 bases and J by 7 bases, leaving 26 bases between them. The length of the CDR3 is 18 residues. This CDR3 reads CASSANSPGLPVSEKLFF. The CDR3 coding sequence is TGTGCCAGCAGCGCGAATAGCCCTGGACTGCCCGTTAGTGAAAAACTGTTTTTT.

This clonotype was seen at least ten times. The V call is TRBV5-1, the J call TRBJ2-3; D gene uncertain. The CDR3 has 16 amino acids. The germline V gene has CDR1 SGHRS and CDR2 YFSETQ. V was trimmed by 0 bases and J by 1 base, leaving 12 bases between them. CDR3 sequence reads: CASSLAAAEGTDTQYF. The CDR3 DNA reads TGCGCCAGCAGCTTGGCCGCGGCGGAAGGCACAGATACGCAGTATTTT. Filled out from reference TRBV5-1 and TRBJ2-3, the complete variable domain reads KAGVTQTPRYLIKTRGQQVTLSCSPISGHRSVSWYQQTPGQGLQFLFEYFSETQRNKGNFPGRFSGRQFSNSRSEMNVSTLELGDSALYLCASSLAAAEGTDTQYFGPGTRLTVL.

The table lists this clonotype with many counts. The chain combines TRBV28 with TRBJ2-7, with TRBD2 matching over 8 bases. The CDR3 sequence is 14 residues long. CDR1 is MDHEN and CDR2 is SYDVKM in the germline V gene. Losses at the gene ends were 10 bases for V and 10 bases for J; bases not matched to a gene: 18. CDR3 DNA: TGTGCCACATTCTCCGGGACTAGTTGGGGCCCTCAGTACTTC. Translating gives CATFSGTSWGPQYF. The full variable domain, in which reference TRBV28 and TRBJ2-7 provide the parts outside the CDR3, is DVKVTQSSRYLVKRTGEKVFLECVQDMDHENMFWYRQDPGLGLRLIYFSYDVKMKEKGDIPEGYSVSREKKERFSLILESASTNQTSMYLCATFSGTSWGPQYFGPGTRLTVT.

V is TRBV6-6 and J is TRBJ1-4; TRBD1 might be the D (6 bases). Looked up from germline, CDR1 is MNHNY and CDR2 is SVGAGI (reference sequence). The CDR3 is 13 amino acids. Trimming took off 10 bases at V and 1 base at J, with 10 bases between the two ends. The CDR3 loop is CATRTETNEKLFF. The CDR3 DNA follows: TGTGCCACCAGGACAGAAACTAATGAAAAACTGTTTTTT.

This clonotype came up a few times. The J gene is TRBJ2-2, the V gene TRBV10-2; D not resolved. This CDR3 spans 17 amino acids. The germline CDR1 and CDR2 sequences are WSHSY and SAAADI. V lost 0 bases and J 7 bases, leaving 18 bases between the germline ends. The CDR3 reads CASSESWPGTTGGELFF. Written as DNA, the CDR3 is TGCGCCAGCAGTGAGTCCTGGCCAGGAACCACCGGCGGGGAGCTGTTTTTT.

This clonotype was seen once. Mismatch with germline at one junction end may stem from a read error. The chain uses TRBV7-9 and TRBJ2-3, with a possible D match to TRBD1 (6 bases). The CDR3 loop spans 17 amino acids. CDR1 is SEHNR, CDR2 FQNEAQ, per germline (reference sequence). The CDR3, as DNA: TGTGCCGGCAGCTTAACCCTAACAGGGCCCAAAACAGATACGCAGTATTTT. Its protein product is CAGSLTLTGPKTDTQYF.

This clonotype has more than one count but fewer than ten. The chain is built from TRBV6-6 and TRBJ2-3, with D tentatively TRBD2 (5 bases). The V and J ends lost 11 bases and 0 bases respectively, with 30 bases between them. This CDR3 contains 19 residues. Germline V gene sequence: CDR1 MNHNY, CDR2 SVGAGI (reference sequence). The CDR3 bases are TGTGCCTTACGAAGTTTGGCTGGGATACGGAGGACTAGCACAGATACGCAGTATTTT. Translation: CALRSLAGIRRTSTDTQYF.

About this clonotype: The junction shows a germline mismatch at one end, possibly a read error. CDR3 bases: TGTGCCAGCAGCCAAGTTGCGTACAGCCGCGGGACGGGCACAGATATGCAGTATTTT. It is translated as CASSQVAYSRGTGTDMQYF. The V call is TRBV3-1, the J call TRBJ2-3; weak D call: TRBD2 (6 bases). There are 19 residues in the CDR3. Germline assignment: CDR1 LGHDT and CDR2 YNNKEL (reference sequence).

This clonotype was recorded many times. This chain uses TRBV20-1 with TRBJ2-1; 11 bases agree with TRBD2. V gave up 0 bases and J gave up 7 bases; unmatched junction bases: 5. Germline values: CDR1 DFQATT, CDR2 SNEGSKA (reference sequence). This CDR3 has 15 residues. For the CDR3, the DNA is TGCAGTGCTAGAGATTGGACTAGCGGGTTGAATGAGCAGTTCTTC. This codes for CSARDWTSGLNEQFF.

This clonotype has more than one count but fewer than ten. The CDR3 region is CASSVASYGYTF. The CDR3 DNA is TGTGCCAGCAGCGTAGCCAGCTATGGCTACACCTTC. V and J are TRBV9 and TRBJ1-2; D unclear. This CDR3 region has 12 residues. Trimming took off 0 bases at V and 4 bases at J, with 4 bases between the two ends. Germline V gene lookup returns CDR1 SGDLS and CDR2 YYNGEE.

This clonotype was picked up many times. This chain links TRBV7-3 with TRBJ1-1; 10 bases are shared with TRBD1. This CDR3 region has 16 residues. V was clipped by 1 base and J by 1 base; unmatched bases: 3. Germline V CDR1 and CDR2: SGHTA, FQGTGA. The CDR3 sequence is CASSLMGTGANTEAFF. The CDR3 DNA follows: TGTGCCAGCAGCTTAATGGGGACAGGGGCGAACACTGAAGCTTTCTTT. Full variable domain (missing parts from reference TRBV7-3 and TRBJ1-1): GAGVSQTPSNKVTEKGKYVELRCDPISGHTALYWYRQSLGQGPEFLIYFQGTGAADDSGLPNDRFFAVRPEGSVSTLKIQRTERGDSAVYLCASSLMGTGANTEAFFGQGTRLTVV.